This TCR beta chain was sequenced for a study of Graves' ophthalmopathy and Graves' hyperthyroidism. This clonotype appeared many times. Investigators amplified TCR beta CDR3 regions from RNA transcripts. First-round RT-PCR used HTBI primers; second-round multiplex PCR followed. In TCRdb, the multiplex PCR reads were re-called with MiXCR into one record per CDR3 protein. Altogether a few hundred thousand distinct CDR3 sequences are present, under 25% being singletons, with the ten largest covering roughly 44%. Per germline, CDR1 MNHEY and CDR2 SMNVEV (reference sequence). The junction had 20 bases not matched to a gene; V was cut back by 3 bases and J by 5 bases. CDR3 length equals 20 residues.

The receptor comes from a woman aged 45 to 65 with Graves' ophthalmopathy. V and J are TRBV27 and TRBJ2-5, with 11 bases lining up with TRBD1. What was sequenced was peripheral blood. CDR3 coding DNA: TGTGCCAGCAGTTTCCGTCCGGGACAGGGGGTAGGGTTCCTCAACGAGACCCAGTACTTC. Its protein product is CASSFRPGQGVGFLNETQYF.